One sample yielded the 31 T cell receptor beta chains listed below, sequenced in a study of blood T cell repertoires in COVID-19. Repertoires were generated with immunoSEQ multiplex PCR, while TCRdb's copy carries only in-frame clones and drops some. The repertoire holds 60,000 to 80,000 clones, with approximately 85% as singletons. The sequenced sample consisted of peripheral blood. The source is a human donor in a cohort sampled during active COVID-19.

The chain joins TRBV6-2 or TRBV6-3 to TRBJ2-3, with 12 positions matching TRBD2. The CDR3 contains 16 residues. Trimming cost V 5 bases and J 3 bases; bases outside gene matches: 6. Looked up from germline, CDR1 is MNHEY and CDR2 is SVGEGT. CDR3 bases: TGTGCCAGCAGTAGAAGACTAGCGGGGGTGACAGATACGCAGTATTTT. It codes for CASSRRLAGVTDTQYF.

This sequence joins TRBV28 and TRBJ1-1; D is perhaps TRBD1 (6 bases). Per the germline V gene, CDR1 is MDHEN and CDR2 is SYDVKM. With 6 bases removed from V and 6 bases from J, the gap between germline ends came to 20 bases. This CDR3 has 15 amino acids. The CDR3 nucleotides are TGTGCCAGCAGATCTGGGGAACAGGGATTCGCTGAAGCTTTCTTT. Protein sequence: CASRSGEQGFAEAFF.

The chain links TRBV9 to TRBJ2-1; TRBD2 aligns across 7 bases. With V trimmed by 3 bases and J by 5 bases, 11 bases remained unmatched. This CDR3 comprises 16 residues. CDR1 is SGDLS, CDR2 YYNGEE, per germline. The CDR3 DNA follows: TGTGCCAGCAGCGAGGGATGGACTAGACGTAACAATGAGCAGTTCTTC. This gives the protein CASSEGWTRRNNEQFF.

The V call is TRBV18, the J call TRBJ2-5; D remains unclear. The CDR3 contains 15 residues. Germline V gene data show CDR1 as KGHSH and CDR2 as LQKENI. Between the trimmed V and J ends, which lost 0 bases and 1 base, there was a span of 9 bases. The CDR3 is CASSPPQPGQETQYF. The CDR3 nucleotides are TGTGCCAGCTCACCACCTCAGCCAGGCCAAGAGACCCAGTACTTC.

The genes are TRBV2 and TRBJ1-4; a possible D gene is TRBD1 (6 bases). Per germline, CDR1 SNHLY and CDR2 FYNNEI. This CDR3 is 15 amino acids long. V lost 2 bases to trimming and J lost 4 bases, with 11 bases between them. In DNA, the CDR3 is TGTGCCAGCAGTGAACAGGGGCGCATTAATGAAAAACTGTTTTTT. The encoded protein is CASSEQGRINEKLFF.

The chain has TRBV6-6 and TRBJ1-1, with no clear D. The ends were cut back, 0 bases at V and 1 base at J, with 9 bases in the middle. CDR3 size: 15 residues. Germline lookup yields CDR1 MNHNY and CDR2 SVGAGI (reference sequence). The CDR3 DNA reads as TGTGCCAGCAGTTACTCCGGCAGGCAGAACACTGAAGCTTTCTTT. This gives the protein CASSYSGRQNTEAFF.

The chain has TRBV4-1 and TRBJ2-3; TRBD2 is a possible D gene (5 bases). Germline CDR1 MGHRA, CDR2 YSYEKL. V was trimmed by 1 base and J by 4 bases, leaving 12 bases between them. The CDR3 sequence is 15 residues long. CDR3 amino acids: CASSQGLTSSDTQYF. In DNA, the CDR3 is TGCGCCAGCAGCCAAGGCCTAACTAGTTCAGATACGCAGTATTTT.

This rearrangement joins TRBV6-4 to TRBJ2-2; TRBD2 matches at 12 bases. Germline lookup yields CDR1 MRHNA and CDR2 SNTAGT. The CDR3 sequence is 20 residues long. The junction had 10 bases not matched to a gene; V was cut back by 2 bases and J by 0 bases. CDR3 loop: CASSDPRSTSGGANTGELFF. The CDR3 bases are TGTGCCAGCAGTGACCCCCGTTCGACTAGCGGGGGCGCGAACACCGGGGAGCTGTTTTTT.

The genes are TRBV19 and TRBJ2-1, with TRBD1 as a possible D gene (6 bases). From germline, CDR1 is LNHDA and CDR2 SQIVND (reference sequence). The V end lost 4 bases, the J end lost 4 bases, and 8 bases lay between the germline ends. This CDR3 comprises 13 residues. The CDR3 DNA reads as TGTGCCAGTAGTAAGGGGGATTACAATGAGCAGTTCTTC. Its protein is CASSKGDYNEQFF.

The chain carries TRBV9 and TRBJ1-2, with D hard to call. Germline values: CDR1 SGDLS, CDR2 YYNGEE. Trimming left V 4 bases short and J 5 bases short, with 12 bases between. The CDR3 extends over 13 amino acids. This chain's CDR3 is CASSSEVRYGYTF. In DNA form, the CDR3 reads TGTGCCAGCAGCTCAGAAGTCAGATATGGCTACACCTTC.

This chain connects TRBV28 to TRBJ2-5, with TRBD1 identical over 11 bases. CDR1 and CDR2 (germline): MDHEN, SYDVKM. The ends lost 3 bases at V and 5 bases at J; junction bases unmatched: 5. The CDR3 is made up of 15 amino acids. CDR3: CASSFRTGGLETQYF. CDR3 sequence (DNA): TGTGCCAGCAGTTTCCGGACAGGGGGCTTGGAGACCCAGTACTTC. Drawing the rest from reference TRBV28 and TRBJ2-5, the complete variable domain is DVKVTQSSRYLVKRTGEKVFLECVQDMDHENMFWYRQDPGLGLRLIYFSYDVKMKEKGDIPEGYSVSREKKERFSLILESASTNQTSMYLCASSFRTGGLETQYFGPGTRLLVL.

CDR3 loop: CASSPRTGTGELFF. The CDR3 DNA is TGTGCCAGCAGCCCCAGGACAGGGACCGGGGAGCTGTTTTTT. This rearrangement joins TRBV7-6 to TRBJ2-2; 8 positions agree with TRBD1. V dropped 5 bases and J dropped 5; count of bases not matched to a gene: 4. Looked up from germline, CDR1 is SGHVS and CDR2 is FNYEAQ. CDR3 length: 14 amino acids.

The chain carries TRBV28 and TRBJ2-6, with TRBD1 matching over 9 bases. Per germline, CDR1 MDHEN and CDR2 SYDVKM. With 5 bases clipped from V and 1 base from J, the junction kept 0 bases outside the gene matches. The length of the CDR3 is 15 residues. The CDR3 region is CASSDRGSGANVLTF. In DNA form, the CDR3 reads TGTGCCAGCAGTGACAGGGGGTCTGGGGCCAACGTCCTGACTTTC.

The chain has TRBV11-2 and TRBJ2-5, with 7 bases that match TRBD2. The CDR3 spans 16 residues. Germline assignment: CDR1 SGHAT and CDR2 FQNNGV. V shed 1 base and J 4 bases; nucleotides not matched to a gene: 9. The CDR3 sequence: CASSLGGRAGGETQYF. As DNA, the CDR3 is TGTGCCAGCAGCTTAGGTGGGAGGGCCGGGGGAGAGACCCAGTACTTC. Supplemented by reference TRBV11-2 and TRBJ2-5, the full variable domain reads EAGVAQSPRYKIIEKRQSVAFWCNPISGHATLYWYQQILGQGPKLLIQFQNNGVVDDSQLPKDRFSAERLKGVDSTLKIQPAKLEDSAVYLCASSLGGRAGGETQYFGPGTRLLVL.

This clone was found a few times. The chain has TRBV5-1 and TRBJ1-2; possibly TRBD1 for D (5 bases). Germline V gene data show CDR1 as SGHRS and CDR2 as YFSETQ. This CDR3 is 13 amino acids long. V gave up 3 bases and J gave up 5 bases, with 11 bases separating them. The CDR3 nucleotides read TGCGCCAGCAGCTCAGGGAACCAATATGGCTACACCTTC. Translating gives CASSSGNQYGYTF. The entire variable domain, with the rest obtained from reference TRBV5-1 and TRBJ1-2, is as follows: KAGVTQTPRYLIKTRGQQVTLSCSPISGHRSVSWYQQTPGQGLQFLFEYFSETQRNKGNFPGRFSGRQFSNSRSEMNVSTLELGDSALYLCASSSGNQYGYTFGSGTRLTVV.

The chain combines TRBV7-2 with TRBJ1-2, with TRBD1 identical over 9 bases. J was trimmed by 7 bases and V by 5 bases; bases with no gene match: 14. The germline V gene encodes CDR1 SGHTA and CDR2 FQGNSA. This CDR3 has 16 amino acids. The CDR3 DNA is TGTGCCAGCAGCCCCCAAAAAAGGACAGGGGATAGTGGCTACACCTTC. Amino acid sequence: CASSPQKRTGDSGYTF.

In DNA, the CDR3 is TGTGCCAGCAGCTTGTTTGGGACTAGGGCGAGGTGGGAGACCCAGTACTTC. As protein: CASSLFGTRARWETQYF. This sequence joins TRBV5-6 and TRBJ2-5; 8 nucleotides line up with TRBD2. The CDR3 contains 17 residues. Unmatched junction bases numbered 13, after V lost 1 base and J lost 5 bases. Germline assignment: CDR1 SGHDT and CDR2 YYEEEE.

The chain employs TRBV7-9 and TRBJ2-2; tentative D call: TRBD1 (5 bases). V was shortened by 1 base and J by 5 bases, with 14 bases between the two germline ends. This CDR3 is built from 16 residues. Germline assignment: CDR1 SEHNR and CDR2 FQNEAQ (reference sequence). The CDR3 nucleotides read TGTGCCAGCAGCTTAGAACCCAGGGCCCGAACCGGGGAGCTGTTTTTT. Encoded protein: CASSLEPRARTGELFF.

The genes are TRBV6-6 and TRBJ1-6, with TRBD1 matching over 7 bases. Germline CDR1 reads MNHNY; CDR2 reads SVGAGI (reference sequence). This CDR3 contains 15 residues. V dropped 0 bases and J dropped 7; count of bases not matched to a gene: 3. CDR3 in amino acids: CASSYSGQANSPLHF. In DNA form, the CDR3 reads TGTGCCAGCAGTTACTCCGGACAGGCCAATTCACCCCTCCACTTT.

This clone was seen a few times. The chain links TRBV27 to TRBJ1-4, with 7 bases lining up with TRBD1. The J segment lost 4 bases and the V segment lost 7 bases, leaving 6 bases of the junction unmatched. Per germline, CDR1 MNHEY and CDR2 SMNVEV (reference sequence). This CDR3 has 14 residues. This CDR3 is CASKDYRGNEKLFF. The CDR3 region has the DNA TGTGCCAGCAAGGATTACAGGGGTAATGAAAAACTGTTTTTT.

The chain joins TRBV18 to TRBJ2-3; 15 nucleotides match TRBD2. From germline, CDR1 is KGHSH and CDR2 LQKENI. CDR3 size: 16 residues. The junction had 6 bases not matched to a gene; V was cut back by 6 bases and J by 5 bases. The CDR3 protein is CASSRTSGGAGDTQYF. DNA of the CDR3: TGTGCCAGCTCCCGGACTAGCGGGGGGGCAGGAGATACGCAGTATTTT.

The chain links TRBV28 to TRBJ2-7; 11 nucleotides align to TRBD2. Trimming at V came to 5 bases and at J to 8 bases, leaving 11 bases not matched to a gene. This CDR3 is built from 15 residues. Germline V gives CDR1 MDHEN, CDR2 SYDVKM. In nucleotides, the CDR3 is TGTGCCAGCAGTCCCCAGACTAGCGGGACTATAAAGCAGTACTTC. Protein product: CASSPQTSGTIKQYF.

This clone was observed a handful of times. V and J are TRBV30 and TRBJ2-1, with TRBD1 as a possible D gene (6 bases). The CDR3 totals 15 residues. Trimming took off 1 base at V and 0 bases at J, with 10 bases between the two ends. Per germline, CDR1 GTSNPN and CDR2 SVGIG (reference sequence). CDR3 loop: CAWSEDRFSYNEQFF. The DNA of the CDR3 is TGTGCCTGGAGTGAGGACAGATTCTCCTACAATGAGCAGTTCTTC.

This clone was picked up a small number of times. The chain joins TRBV19 to TRBJ2-2, with 11 bases aligning to TRBD2. The CDR3 has 17 residues. The germline CDR1 and CDR2 sequences are LNHDA and SQIVND (reference sequence). V lost 5 bases, J lost 3 bases, and 8 bases stayed unmatched. DNA of the CDR3: TGTGCCAGTAGTGCCAGACTAGCGGGGAGATACACCGGGGAGCTGTTTTTT. Protein sequence: CASSARLAGRYTGELFF.

V gene TRBV14 combines with J gene TRBJ2-1, with TRBD2 identical over 10 bases. The trim removed 3 bases at V and 6 bases at J, leaving 5 bases unmatched. CDR1 SGHDN and CDR2 FVKESK come from the germline V gene. CDR3 size: 15 residues. CDR3 sequence (DNA): TGTGCCAGCAGCCATCCCTGGACTAGCGGCAATGAGCAGTTCTTC. This sequence encodes CASSHPWTSGNEQFF.

This sequence joins TRBV23-1 and TRBJ1-5, with D uncertain. TRBV23-1 counts as an open reading frame of uncertain function. V lost 5 bases, J lost 2 bases, and 19 bases lay in between. The CDR3 has 17 residues. The CDR3 bases are TGCGCCAGCAGTACCCGCGGCCTGAGGCCCTGCAATCAGCCCCAGCATTTT. This sequence encodes CASSTRGLRPCNQPQHF.

The chain employs TRBV7-9 and TRBJ1-1, with D tentatively TRBD1 (5 bases). The CDR3 has 15 amino acids. The V end was cut by 1 base, the J end by 6 bases, with 15 bases between. Per germline, CDR1 SEHNR and CDR2 FQNEAQ (reference sequence). The CDR3 DNA is TGTGCCAGCAGCTTAGGGGGTGGCAGGGCTCCTGAAGCTTTCTTT. Residues: CASSLGGGRAPEAFF.

This clone was observed a single time. The chain employs TRBV7-8 and TRBJ1-5, with D possibly being TRBD1 (5 bases). The CDR3 runs 17 residues. Deletions cut 1 base from V and 0 bases from J, with 13 bases between. Germline values: CDR1 SGHVS, CDR2 FQNEAQ. The CDR3 loop reads CASSLVAGLNSNQPQHF. The CDR3 bases are TGTGCCAGCAGCTTAGTTGCGGGACTCAATAGCAATCAGCCCCAGCATTTT.

This clone was seen once. The chain carries TRBV3-1 (or the pseudogene TRBV3-2) and TRBJ2-7; the D gene is possibly TRBD1 (6 bases). This CDR3 spans 16 amino acids. Germline V CDR1 and CDR2: LGHDT, YNNKEL (reference sequence). V was clipped by 4 bases and J by 0 bases, with 16 bases between them. The CDR3 protein is CASSRHPTGSSYEQYF. The CDR3 DNA is TGTGCCAGCAGCCGACACCCGACAGGATCCTCCTACGAGCAGTACTTC.

The chain joins TRBV15 to TRBJ2-1; 7 positions agree with TRBD2. V lost 0 bases to trimming and J lost 7 bases; unmatched junction nucleotides: 6. The germline CDR1 and CDR2 sequences are LNHNV and YYDKDF (reference sequence). This CDR3 has 15 residues. CDR3 loop: CATSRDSIGGNEQFF. The CDR3 nucleotides read TGTGCCACCAGCAGAGATTCCATCGGGGGGAATGAGCAGTTCTTC. The full variable domain, in which reference TRBV15 and TRBJ2-1 provide the parts outside the CDR3, is DAMVIQNPRYQVTQFGKPVTLSCSQTLNHNVMYWYQQKSSQAPKLLFHYYDKDFNNEADTPDNFQSRRPNTSFCFLDIRSPGLGDTAMYLCATSRDSIGGNEQFFGPGTRLTVL.

J is TRBJ2-4 and V is TRBV28; the match to TRBD1 covers 9 bases. Trimming took 6 bases from V and 6 from J; bases not matched to a gene: 6. The germline CDR1 and CDR2 sequences are MDHEN and SYDVKM. This CDR3 region has 14 residues. The CDR3 reads CASRAGQGVNIQYF. Here the CDR3 DNA reads TGTGCCAGCAGGGCGGGACAGGGAGTAAACATTCAGTACTTC.